This TCR beta chain was sequenced for a study of cytomegalovirus exposure and HLA in healthy donors. Study-level findings and limits: What a later analysis showed was that several of the most significant clusters appeared linked to common viral pathogens. The CMV antigen specificity of a few CMV-associated chains was confirmed through in vitro analysis. Previous analysis showed most TCR beta V segments were productive about 90% or about 30% of the time.

The PCR used 60 Vbeta and 13 Jbeta primers. Profiled with immunoSEQ multiplex PCR; TCRdb holds only in-frame clones, not every one. The sample carries 120,000 or so clones, around four fifths recorded once. This clone showed up just a few times. Antigen unknown. The receptor comes from a middle-aged woman in good health and CMV-seronegative. What was sequenced was PBMCs.

The CDR3 sequence is CASSRTGMGGYGYTF. In DNA, the CDR3 is TGTGCCAGCAGCCGAACAGGGATGGGGGGGTATGGCTACACCTTC. The chain joins TRBV5-4 to TRBJ1-2; TRBD1 might be the D (6 bases). Germline-derived CDR1 and CDR2 are SGHNT and YYREEE (reference sequence). The CDR3 extends over 15 amino acids. V lost 4 bases to trimming and J lost 5 bases, with 18 bases between them.